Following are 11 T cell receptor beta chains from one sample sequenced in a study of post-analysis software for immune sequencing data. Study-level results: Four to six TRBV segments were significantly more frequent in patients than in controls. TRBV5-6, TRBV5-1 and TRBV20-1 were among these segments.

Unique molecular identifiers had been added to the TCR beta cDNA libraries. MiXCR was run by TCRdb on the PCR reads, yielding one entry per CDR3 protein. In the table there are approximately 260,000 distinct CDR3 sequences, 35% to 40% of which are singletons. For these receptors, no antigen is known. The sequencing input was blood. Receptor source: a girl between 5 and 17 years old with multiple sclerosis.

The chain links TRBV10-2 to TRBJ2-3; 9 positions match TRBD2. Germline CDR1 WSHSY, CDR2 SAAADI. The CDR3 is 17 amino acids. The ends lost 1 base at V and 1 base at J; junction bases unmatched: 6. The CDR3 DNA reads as TGCGCCAGCAGTGAGTGGAGAGGCGGGGGGGGCACAGATACGCAGTATTTT. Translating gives CASSEWRGGGGTDTQYF.

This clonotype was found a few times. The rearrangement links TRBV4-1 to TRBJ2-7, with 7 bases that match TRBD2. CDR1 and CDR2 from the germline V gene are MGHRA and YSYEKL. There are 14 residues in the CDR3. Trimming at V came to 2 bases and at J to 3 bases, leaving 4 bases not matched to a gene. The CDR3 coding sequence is TGCGCCAGCAGCCAAACCGGGACTATCTACGAGCAGTACTTC. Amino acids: CASSQTGTIYEQYF.

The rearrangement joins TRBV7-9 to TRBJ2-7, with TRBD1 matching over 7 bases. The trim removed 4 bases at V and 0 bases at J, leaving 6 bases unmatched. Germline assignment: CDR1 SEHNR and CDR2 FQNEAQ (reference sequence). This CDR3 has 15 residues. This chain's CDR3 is CASSYRAGGSYEQYF. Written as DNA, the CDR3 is TGTGCCAGCAGCTACCGGGCAGGGGGCTCCTACGAGCAGTACTTC.

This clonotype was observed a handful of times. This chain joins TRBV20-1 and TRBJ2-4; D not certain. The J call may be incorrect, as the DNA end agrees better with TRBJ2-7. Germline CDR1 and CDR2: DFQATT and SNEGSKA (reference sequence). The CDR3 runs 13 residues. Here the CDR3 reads CSARLDPASEQYF. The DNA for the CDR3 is TGCAGTGCTAGATTGGACCCTGCGTCCGAGCAGTACTTC.

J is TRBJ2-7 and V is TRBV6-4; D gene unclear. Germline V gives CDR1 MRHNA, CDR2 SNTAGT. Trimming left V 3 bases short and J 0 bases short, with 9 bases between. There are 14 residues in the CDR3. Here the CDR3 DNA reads TGTGCCAGCAGTGATTGTTCAAGCTCCTACGAGCAGTACTTC. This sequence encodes CASSDCSSSYEQYF.

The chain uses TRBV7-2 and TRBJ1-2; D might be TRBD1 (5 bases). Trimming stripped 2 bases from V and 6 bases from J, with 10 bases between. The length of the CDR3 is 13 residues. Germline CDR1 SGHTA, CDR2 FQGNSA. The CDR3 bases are TGTGCCAGCAGCTTAAGTAGAGGGGATGGCTACACCTTC. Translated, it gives CASSLSRGDGYTF.

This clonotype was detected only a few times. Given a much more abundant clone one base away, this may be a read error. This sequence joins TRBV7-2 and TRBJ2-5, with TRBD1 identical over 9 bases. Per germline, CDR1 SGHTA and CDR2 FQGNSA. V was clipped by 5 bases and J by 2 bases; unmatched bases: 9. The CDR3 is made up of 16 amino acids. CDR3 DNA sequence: TGTGCCAGCAGCCAGAGGACAGGGGCGGGGCAAGAGACCCAGTACTTC. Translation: CASSQRTGAGQETQYF. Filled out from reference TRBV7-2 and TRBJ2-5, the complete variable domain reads GAGVSQSPSNKVTEKGKDVELRCDPISGHTALYWYRQSLGQGLEFLIYFQGNSAPDKSGLPSDRFSAERTGGSVSTLTIQRTQQEDSAVYLCASSQRTGAGQETQYFGPGTRLLVL.

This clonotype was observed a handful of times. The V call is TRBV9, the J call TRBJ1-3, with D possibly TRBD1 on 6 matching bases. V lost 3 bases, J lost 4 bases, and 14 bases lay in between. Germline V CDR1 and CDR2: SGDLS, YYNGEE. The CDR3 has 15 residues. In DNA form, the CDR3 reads TGTGCCAGCAGCGCCGCCGACAGGTCCGGAAACACCATATATTTT. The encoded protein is CASSAADRSGNTIYF.

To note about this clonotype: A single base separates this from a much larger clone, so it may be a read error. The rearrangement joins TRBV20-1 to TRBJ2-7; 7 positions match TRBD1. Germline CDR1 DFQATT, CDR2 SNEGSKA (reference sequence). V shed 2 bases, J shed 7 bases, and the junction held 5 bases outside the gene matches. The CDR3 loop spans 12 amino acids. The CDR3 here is CSARRQGNEQYF. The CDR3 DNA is TGCAGTGCTAGAAGACAGGGAAATGAGCAGTACTTC.

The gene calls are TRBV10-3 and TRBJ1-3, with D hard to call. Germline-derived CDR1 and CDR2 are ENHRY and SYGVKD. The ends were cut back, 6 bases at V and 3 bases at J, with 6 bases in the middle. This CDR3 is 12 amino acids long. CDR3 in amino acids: CAIRTDGNTIYF. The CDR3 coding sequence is TGTGCCATCAGGACTGATGGAAACACCATATATTTT.

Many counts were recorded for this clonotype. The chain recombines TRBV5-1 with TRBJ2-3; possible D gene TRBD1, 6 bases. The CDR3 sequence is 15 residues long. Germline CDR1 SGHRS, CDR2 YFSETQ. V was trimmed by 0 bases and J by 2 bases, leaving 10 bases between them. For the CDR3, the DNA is TGCGCCAGCAGCTTGGATGACAGGAACACAGATACGCAGTATTTT. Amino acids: CASSLDDRNTDTQYF.